The 20 T cell receptor beta chains listed next were all sequenced from one sample in a study of early T cells in non-severe SARS-CoV-2 infection. MiXCR was run by TCRdb on the 5' RACE reads, yielding one entry per CDR3 protein. The data contain roughly 63,000 distinct CDR3 sequences, 10% to 15% of them singletons. Material for sequencing was whole blood. Source of these receptors: an adult who was a healthcare worker with PCR-confirmed SARS-CoV-2 infection or an uninfected control (not recorded which).

Ten or more counts support this clonotype. V and J are TRBV6-5 and TRBJ2-2; 7 bases match TRBD1. The V segment lost 5 bases and the J segment 4 bases; nucleotides outside the gene matches: 7. CDR1 and CDR2 from the germline V gene are MNHEY and SVGAGI. The CDR3 contains 15 residues. CDR3 loop: CASSKKGAGTGELFF. DNA of the CDR3: TGTGCCAGCAGTAAGAAGGGGGCTGGCACCGGGGAGCTGTTTTTT.

The sample holds many counts of this clonotype. J is TRBJ2-7 and V is TRBV29-1; D unresolved. The CDR3 has 11 amino acids. The V end was cut by 3 bases, the J end by 0 bases, with 3 bases between. Germline CDR1 and CDR2: SQVTM and ANQGSEA. The CDR3: CSVESSYEQYF. CDR3 nucleotide sequence: TGCAGCGTTGAGAGCTCCTACGAGCAGTACTTC.

This clonotype was seen a handful of times. This chain links TRBV4-3 with TRBJ2-7, with TRBD2 matching over 10 bases. CDR1 and CDR2 (germline): LGHNA, YSLEER. This CDR3 comprises 15 residues. V lost 4 bases to trimming and J lost 7 bases; unmatched junction nucleotides: 10. CDR3 loop: CASSPQSGGAGEQYF. The CDR3 DNA is TGCGCCAGCAGCCCGCAGAGCGGGGGGGCGGGGGAGCAGTACTTC.

This clonotype was observed a handful of times. This rearrangement joins TRBV7-3 to TRBJ1-1; D uncertain. Deletions cut 5 bases from V and 11 bases from J, with 6 bases between. The CDR3 is made up of 9 amino acids. Germline CDR1 reads SGHTA; CDR2 reads FQGTGA. CDR3 sequence: CASSPVAFF. DNA of the CDR3: TGTGCCAGCAGCCCCGTGGCTTTCTTT.

At least ten counts were recorded for this clonotype. This chain connects TRBV6-6 to TRBJ2-3, with unresolved D. Germline CDR1 MNHNY, CDR2 SVGAGI (reference sequence). The ends were cut back, 10 bases at V and 4 bases at J, with 15 bases in the middle. The CDR3 runs 13 residues. This chain's CDR3 is CATSRVLADTQYF. For the CDR3, the DNA is TGTGCCACCTCAAGGGTTCTGGCAGATACGCAGTATTTT.

This clonotype appeared many times. The chain's CDR3 is CASSPSGQPQHF. In DNA form, the CDR3 reads TGTGCCAGCAGCCCATCGGGTCAGCCCCAGCATTTT. The chain employs TRBV7-6 and TRBJ1-5; no reliable D call. The CDR3 has 12 amino acids. Germline values: CDR1 SGHVS, CDR2 FNYEAQ. V lost 5 bases to trimming and J lost 6 bases, with 8 bases between them.

Many counts were recorded for this clonotype. CDR3 protein: CASTQGGLGQGSSPLHF. The CDR3 DNA reads as TGTGCCAGCACCCAAGGAGGCCTGGGACAGGGGAGTTCACCCCTCCACTTT. The rearrangement joins TRBV25-1 to TRBJ1-6; 10 bases are a match to TRBD1. This CDR3 contains 17 residues. Germline assignment: CDR1 MGHDK and CDR2 SYGVNS. J gave up 9 bases and V 7 bases, and 15 bases lay outside the gene matches.

Concerning this clonotype itself: A much larger clone lies one base from this, so it may be a read error. The chain couples TRBV11-2 to TRBJ1-4; unclear D gene. V was trimmed by 4 bases and J by 7 bases, leaving 13 bases between them. Germline V gene lookup returns CDR1 SGHAT and CDR2 FQNNGV. The CDR3 covers 14 residues. Here the CDR3 reads CASSSVRGTEKLFF. As DNA, the CDR3 is TGTGCCAGCAGCTCAGTCCGGGGTACTGAAAAACTGTTTTTT.

The V call is TRBV7-3, the J call TRBJ2-1, with 7 bases matching TRBD2. The CDR3 is 15 residues long. The J segment lost 0 bases and the V segment lost 4 bases, leaving 3 bases of the junction unmatched. The V gene's germline CDR1 is SGHTA and CDR2 FQGTGA. CDR3 sequence reads: CASSSGGISYNEQFF. DNA for the CDR3: TGTGCCAGCAGCTCCGGGGGGATCTCCTACAATGAGCAGTTCTTC.

This clonotype has ten or more counts. This rearrangement joins TRBV28 to TRBJ1-1; D call uncertain. CDR3 length: 13 amino acids. Germline-derived CDR1 and CDR2 are MDHEN and SYDVKM. Trimming stripped 8 bases from V and 3 bases from J, with 13 bases between. In DNA, the CDR3 is TGTGCCAGCCTCCCAAGGCTTCACACTGAAGCTTTCTTT. This translates into CASLPRLHTEAFF.

This clonotype showed up many times. The rearrangement links TRBV12-5 to TRBJ2-3, with D possibly matching TRBD1 (5 bases). The CDR3 loop spans 14 amino acids. Germline V gene lookup returns CDR1 LGHNT and CDR2 FRNRAP. V was cut by 1 base and J by 4 bases, with 9 bases left in between. DNA for the CDR3: TGTGCTAGTGGTTTGGGACAGTCAGCAGATACGCAGTATTTT. It is translated as CASGLGQSADTQYF.

The count of this clonotype is one. The rearrangement uses TRBV18 and TRBJ2-1; D might be TRBD1 or TRBD2, each matching 5 bases. Trimming removed 3 bases from V and 11 bases from J, with 26 bases in between. Germline V lookup: CDR1 KGHSH, CDR2 LQKENI. CDR3 length: 17 amino acids. CDR3 loop: CASSPEGLPASNSKQFF. The CDR3 nucleotides are TGTGCCAGCTCACCCGAGGGGTTGCCCGCCAGCAATTCTAAGCAGTTCTTC.

The genes are TRBV20-1 and TRBJ1-1; no clear D gene. V was shortened by 0 bases and J by 1 base, with 9 bases between the two germline ends. The V gene's germline CDR1 is DFQATT and CDR2 SNEGSKA (reference sequence). The CDR3 loop spans 14 amino acids. The CDR3 DNA reads TGCAGTGCTAGAGATCCCCAGAAGAACACTGAAGCTTTCTTT. This codes for CSARDPQKNTEAFF.

This clonotype was counted only a few times. The V and J genes are TRBV29-1 and TRBJ2-1; D call uncertain. Per germline, CDR1 SQVTM and CDR2 ANQGSEA. The CDR3 is 16 amino acids. Between the trimmed V and J ends, which lost 2 bases and 2 bases, there was a span of 16 bases. The CDR3 nucleotides read TGCAGCGTTGAACCCGTCCTATTGAAAGCCTACAATGAGCAGTTCTTC. Translating gives CSVEPVLLKAYNEQFF.

There are many counts of this clonotype. The chain's CDR3 is CSVDGQEGVYGYTF. The CDR3 DNA follows: TGCAGCGTTGATGGACAGGAGGGCGTATATGGCTACACCTTC. The V and J genes are TRBV29-1 and TRBJ1-2; 7 bases are shared with TRBD1. Per the germline V gene, CDR1 is SQVTM and CDR2 is ANQGSEA. With V trimmed by 3 bases and J by 5 bases, 9 bases remained unmatched. CDR3 length: 14 residues.

CDR3 in amino acids: CASSQDMAGSSYEQYF. The CDR3 DNA reads as TGTGCCAGCAGCCAAGATATGGCAGGGAGCTCCTACGAGCAGTACTTC. The chain is built from TRBV4-2 and TRBJ2-7; tentatively, D is TRBD1 or TRBD2 (5 bases each). The CDR3 has 16 amino acids. The ends were cut back, 0 bases at V and 0 bases at J, with 12 bases in the middle. Germline V gene data show CDR1 as LGHNA and CDR2 as YNFKEQ.

This clonotype was seen many times. The chain has TRBV14 and TRBJ2-1; 13 positions agree with TRBD2. Germline CDR1 and CDR2: SGHDN and FVKESK. There are 16 residues in the CDR3. Trimming took 6 bases from V and 7 from J; bases not matched to a gene: 9. This CDR3 is CASSPRLAGGGNEQFF. The CDR3 coding sequence is TGTGCCAGCAGTCCCCGACTAGCGGGGGGTGGTAATGAGCAGTTCTTC.

This clonotype was found many times. V is TRBV5-5 and J is TRBJ1-1; D gene uncertain. There are 14 residues in the CDR3. V lost 3 bases and J 0 bases, leaving 9 bases between the germline ends. Per the germline V gene, CDR1 is SGHKS and CDR2 is YYEKEE (reference sequence). The CDR3 region has the DNA TGTGCCAGCAGCTCGTTGACGGTGAACACTGAAGCTTTCTTT. Translated, it gives CASSSLTVNTEAFF.

This clonotype has just a few counts. The rearrangement joins TRBV28 to TRBJ1-4; D unresolved. Germline CDR1 is MDHEN and CDR2 is SYDVKM. Trimming shortened V by 6 bases and J by 6 bases, and 5 bases separated the two germline ends. The length of the CDR3 is 11 residues. CDR3 region: CASRYHEKLFF. The CDR3 nucleotides read TGTGCCAGCAGATATCATGAAAAACTGTTTTTT.

This clonotype was seen at least ten times. V and J are TRBV10-2 and TRBJ1-4; the D gene is possibly TRBD1 (5 bases). CDR3 length equals 13 residues. Deletions cut 7 bases from V and 3 bases from J, with 9 bases between. Looked up from germline, CDR1 is WSHSY and CDR2 is SAAADI. CDR3 sequence: CASKPGPNEKLFF. DNA for the CDR3: TGCGCCAGCAAACCGGGGCCTAATGAAAAACTGTTTTTT.